In its sample, the clone carrying this TCR beta chain was seen many times. These data are taken from a study of Graves' ophthalmopathy and Graves' hyperthyroidism. The germline V gene has CDR1 LNHNV and CDR2 YYDKDF (reference sequence). The CDR3 extends over 15 amino acids. V gave up 1 base and J gave up 6 bases, with 13 bases separating them. RNA transcripts were the source from which TCR beta CDR3 regions were amplified. RT-PCR was first run with HTBI primers, then multiplex PCR in a second round. TCRdb redid the calling of the multiplex PCR reads with MiXCR, one entry per CDR3 protein. The sample has 400,000 to 450,000 distinct CDR3 sequences; around a fifth are singletons.

The V gene is TRBV15, the J gene TRBJ1-5; possible D gene TRBD1, 6 bases. This TCR was recovered from a woman under 30 with stable Graves' hyperthyroidism. Sequencing input: peripheral blood. The CDR3: CATSRGTGAFQPQHF. The CDR3 DNA follows: TGTGCCACCAGCAGAGGGACGGGGGCCTTTCAGCCCCAGCATTTT.